What follows describes a single TCR beta chain. The antigen is not known. This sample is part of a study of metastatic and nonmetastatic thyroid tumors. Study-level information: Patients with malignant and benign thyroid disease provided blood and tumor or nodule tissue, whose repertoires were compared.

Thyroid surgery took place with no prior treatment in any patient. Whole-study results and caveats: The reported finding was significantly higher TCR beta diversity in malignant thyroid tumors relative to benign nodules, in blood and tumor.

Methods used by the authors: Built for papillary thyroid cancer, a distant-metastasis classifier drew on CDR3 differences across clinicopathological groups. Via MiXCR, TCRdb re-called the PCR reads. These V and J calls are TCRdb output, not the study's own analysis. The table records over 15,000 clones, roughly a quarter of them present only once. What was sequenced was tumor tissue. The receptor was derived from a male donor with papillary thyroid cancer or a benign thyroid nodule (not recorded which). Some clones in this sample may be carry-over from other donors' samples.

For the CDR3, the DNA is TGTGCCAGCAGCTCCGCGGAAGGGGCTGGCGCCTACAATGAGCAGTTCTTC. This translates into CASSSAEGAGAYNEQFF. The chain employs TRBV7-3 and TRBJ2-1, with a tentative D call TRBD1 (5 bases). Germline V CDR1 and CDR2: SGHTA, FQGTGA. There are 17 residues in the CDR3. V was shortened by 4 bases and J by 2 bases, with 18 bases between the two germline ends.